The 13 T cell receptor beta chains in this list originate from one sample, sequenced in a study of T cells after yellow fever vaccination. MiXCR, applied by TCRdb to the 5' RACE reads, yields one record per CDR3 protein. The data contain under 400,000 distinct CDR3 sequences, roughly 10% of them singletons. Sequencing was performed on PBMCs, taken on the day of the first yellow fever vaccination. These receptors all stem from a man younger than 35 who received the YFV17D yellow fever vaccine.

This clonotype was found a few times. This chain connects TRBV7-8 to TRBJ1-1; maybe TRBD1 (6 bases). The ends were cut back, 5 bases at V and 5 bases at J, with 15 bases in the middle. Germline CDR1 is SGHVS and CDR2 is FQNEAQ. CDR3 length: 14 residues. CDR3 amino acids: CASSLGSGETEAFF. CDR3 coding DNA: TGTGCCAGCAGCCTAGGTTCAGGGGAAACTGAAGCTTTCTTT.

Only a few counts were recorded for this clonotype. CDR3 sequence (DNA): TGCAGCGTCACGACAGGGGCCGGCTTAAACCGGGGCTACACCTTC. It translates to CSVTTGAGLNRGYTF. V usage is TRBV29-1 and J usage is TRBJ1-2, with 8 nucleotides matching TRBD1. J gave up 8 bases and V 6 bases, and 17 bases lay outside the gene matches. Germline lookup yields CDR1 SQVTM and CDR2 ANQGSEA. CDR3 length: 15 residues.

The rearrangement uses TRBV5-1 and TRBJ2-3; 8 positions agree with TRBD2. The CDR3 is 16 amino acids. The V gene's germline CDR1 is SGHRS and CDR2 YFSETQ. V lost 6 bases, J lost 2 bases, and 11 bases stayed unmatched. In nucleotides, the CDR3 is TGCGCCAGCACCGCCCCGACCGGGGGGGACACAGATACGCAGTATTTT. It yields the protein CASTAPTGGDTDTQYF.

V gene TRBV20-1 combines with J gene TRBJ2-3; D is undetermined. V lost 5 bases and J lost 4, with 10 bases in between. Per the germline V gene, CDR1 is DFQATT and CDR2 is SNEGSKA (reference sequence). There are 12 residues in the CDR3. CDR3 region: CSAVGLADTQYF. CDR3 DNA sequence: TGCAGTGCTGTCGGTCTTGCAGATACGCAGTATTTT.

The V and J genes are TRBV5-1 and TRBJ2-5; TRBD1 matches at 7 bases. Germline CDR1 is SGHRS and CDR2 is YFSETQ. CDR3 length: 15 amino acids. V shed 7 bases, J shed 2 bases, and the junction held 11 bases outside the gene matches. CDR3 DNA: TGCGCCAGCCAAACGACCGGGACAGTACAAGAGACCCAGTACTTC. The encoded protein is CASQTTGTVQETQYF. Supplemented by reference TRBV5-1 and TRBJ2-5, the full variable domain reads KAGVTQTPRYLIKTRGQQVTLSCSPISGHRSVSWYQQTPGQGLQFLFEYFSETQRNKGNFPGRFSGRQFSNSRSEMNVSTLELGDSALYLCASQTTGTVQETQYFGPGTRLLVL.

This clonotype was recorded at least ten times. The chain is built from TRBV12-3 or TRBV12-4 and TRBJ2-3; TRBD1 might be the D (6 bases). V was trimmed by 5 bases and J by 2 bases, leaving 14 bases between them. This CDR3 has 15 residues. This chain's CDR3 is CASSDRDKSTDTQYF. The CDR3 bases are TGTGCCAGCAGTGACCGGGACAAATCCACAGATACGCAGTATTTT.

V gene TRBV20-1 combines with J gene TRBJ1-5; 9 bases align to TRBD1. V trimming: 5 bases; J trimming: 7 bases; junction bases outside the gene matches: 9. Germline values: CDR1 DFQATT, CDR2 SNEGSKA (reference sequence). The CDR3 runs 14 residues. The CDR3 DNA sequence: TGCAGTGCTCGGACAGGGGAAGGGGGACAGCCCCAGCATTTT. This gives the protein CSARTGEGGQPQHF.

This chain connects TRBV7-9 to TRBJ1-1; possible D gene TRBD1, 6 bases. Germline V gene lookup returns CDR1 SEHNR and CDR2 FQNEAQ (reference sequence). Trimming removed 2 bases at V and 4 bases at J, with 11 bases between. This CDR3 is built from 14 residues. For the CDR3, the DNA is TGTGCCAGCAGCTTATTCAGGGGCGGCACTGAAGCTTTCTTT. Protein: CASSLFRGGTEAFF.

This clonotype was observed a few times. This rearrangement joins TRBV24-1 to TRBJ2-5; TRBD2 matches at 14 bases. The CDR3 has 15 amino acids. J was trimmed by 2 bases and V by 7 bases; bases with no gene match: 2. Germline V lookup: CDR1 KGHDR, CDR2 SFDVKD. In DNA, the CDR3 is TGTGCCACCAGCCGACTAGCGGGGGGGCAAGAGACCCAGTACTTC. Translated, it gives CATSRLAGGQETQYF.

V and J are TRBV28 and TRBJ2-2, with a weak D call TRBD2 (6 bases). This CDR3 has 15 amino acids. Germline V gives CDR1 MDHEN, CDR2 SYDVKM. Trimming took off 10 bases at V and 5 bases at J, with 20 bases between the two ends. For the CDR3, the DNA is TGTGCCACCAATTGGGCGGGATACTCAACCGGGGAGCTGTTTTTT. It specifies CATNWAGYSTGELFF.

V gene TRBV5-1 combines with J gene TRBJ2-1, with D perhaps being TRBD1 or TRBD2 (7 bases each). V was clipped by 4 bases and J by 6 bases, with 14 bases between them. The CDR3 extends over 14 amino acids. CDR1 SGHRS and CDR2 YFSETQ come from the germline V gene. The CDR3 loop is CASSKDREGNEQFF. The CDR3 region has the DNA TGCGCCAGCAGCAAAGACAGGGAGGGCAATGAGCAGTTCTTC.

A remark on this clonotype: A far larger clone is only one base removed, so a read error is likely. The chain employs TRBV7-9 and TRBJ1-5, with 9 bases identical to TRBD1. The germline gives CDR1 SEHNR, CDR2 FQNEAQ (reference sequence). The CDR3 is 14 residues long. The CDR3 reads CACSPGTGNQPQHF. CDR3 coding DNA: TGTGCCTGCAGCCCCGGGACAGGGAATCAGCCCCAGCATTTT.

This chain joins TRBV6-5 and TRBJ1-1; D remains unclear. The CDR3 length is 13 residues. V lost 7 bases and J 4 bases, leaving 13 bases between the germline ends. Germline-derived CDR1 and CDR2 are MNHEY and SVGAGI. CDR3 residues: CASTSDIFTEAFF. CDR3 nucleotides: TGTGCCAGCACTTCTGACATTTTCACTGAAGCTTTCTTT.